The present entry profiles one T cell receptor (beta chain) with its context. As yet, its antigen is unknown. The sample belongs to a study of radiotherapy plus CTLA-4 blockade in lung cancer. Study-level findings and limits: Some TCR clones had been derived from tumors. These clones expanded in peripheral blood after radiotherapy plus ipilimumab.

Produced via immunoSEQ multiplex PCR; TCRdb's table is partial and in-frame only. Of some 100,000 clones listed, nearly 80% are singletons. Trimming removed 6 bases from V and 3 bases from J; junction bases left unmatched: 5. This CDR3 has 14 residues. Germline CDR1 reads MNHEY; CDR2 reads SVGAGI. With ipilimumab providing CTLA-4 blockade, focal radiation was administered to patients who had chemo-refractory metastatic non-small-cell lung cancer. The rearrangement joins TRBV6-5 to TRBJ1-5, with 7 nucleotides matching TRBD1. The source material was peripheral blood, sampled from a patient treated with radiotherapy plus ipilimumab. The receptor's source is a human donor with non-small cell lung cancer who had a partial response to radiotherapy plus ipilimumab. The CDR3: CASRTDRDNQPQHF. The CDR3 coding sequence is TGTGCCAGCAGAACAGACAGGGACAATCAGCCCCAGCATTTT.